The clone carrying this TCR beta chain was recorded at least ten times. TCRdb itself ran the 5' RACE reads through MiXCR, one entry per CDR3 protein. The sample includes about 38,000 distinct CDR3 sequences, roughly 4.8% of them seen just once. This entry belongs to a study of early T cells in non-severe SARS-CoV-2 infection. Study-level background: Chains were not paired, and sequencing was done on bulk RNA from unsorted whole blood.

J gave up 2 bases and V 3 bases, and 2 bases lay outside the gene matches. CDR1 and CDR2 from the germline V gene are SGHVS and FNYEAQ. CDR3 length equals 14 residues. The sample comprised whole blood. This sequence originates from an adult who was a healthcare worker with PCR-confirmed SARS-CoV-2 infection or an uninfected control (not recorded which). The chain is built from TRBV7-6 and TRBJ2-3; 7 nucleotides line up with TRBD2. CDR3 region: CASSLRGNTDTQYF. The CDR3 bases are TGTGCCAGCAGCTTGCGGGGGAACACAGATACGCAGTATTTT.